The following is a TCR beta chain sequence with its context. Its antigen is still unknown. TCRdb re-called the reads through MiXCR, storing one row per CDR3 protein. The profile shows approximately 130,000 distinct CDR3 sequences, 8% to 9% of them singletons. Germline V gives CDR1 SQVTM, CDR2 ANQGSEA. Deletions cut 5 bases from V and 3 bases from J, with 13 bases between. The CDR3 is 13 residues long. The data are from a study of T cell repertoires in cytomegalovirus infection. Study-wide background: Both CMV infection and a matching HLA type were indicated by public TCR beta signatures.

Study outcomes and limitations: What dominated the ex vivo response were HLA-C-restricted CMV-specific TCR beta clonotypes. Summed frequency of shared TCR beta families picked out CMV carriers who also had the relevant HLA.

This receptor was identified in a human donor in good health (CMV status not recorded). Some clones in this sample may be carry-over from other donors' samples. The chain links TRBV29-1 to TRBJ1-1; D gene unclear. The sample was PBMCs. CDR3 bases: TGCAGCGTTTCCCTCGACACTTACACTGAAGCTTTCTTT. This translates into CSVSLDTYTEAFF.